Listed below are T cell receptor beta chains from one sample, sequenced in a study of T cells expressing NK-cell markers. TCRdb reprocessed the 5' RACE reads and stores each CDR3 protein as one record, lacking DNA. The record lists 350,000 to 400,000 distinct CDR3 sequences, of which the ten most abundant hold around 10%. Sequences were obtained from blood T cells: a sorted CD56 or NKG2C T cell subset, CD4+ or CD8+ T cells, or bulk PBMC T cells (not recorded which). All receptors derive from a woman between 50 and 59 years old in good health. The CDR3 runs from the conserved cysteine through the conserved F or W. Each record gives: J gene, V gene, CDR3 protein.

J gene: TRBJ2-7; V gene: TRBV29-1; CDR3 protein: CSVGLGRGYEQYF
J gene: TRBJ2-1; V gene: TRBV4-1; CDR3 protein: CASSQGAAPNEQFF
J gene: TRBJ1-2; V gene: TRBV5-5; CDR3 protein: CASSLLNRNYGYTF
J gene: TRBJ1-6; V gene: TRBV20-1; CDR3 protein: CSARRFSGQTNSPLHF
J gene: TRBJ1-1; V gene: TRBV3-1; CDR3 protein: CASSPEGGRRTEAFF
J gene: TRBJ2-7; V gene: TRBV5-1; CDR3 protein: CASSVDRIYYEQYF
J gene: TRBJ2-3; V gene: TRBV27; CDR3 protein: CASSDRVTDTQYF
J gene: TRBJ2-7; V gene: TRBV19; CDR3 protein: CASSFNAGSSYEQYF
J gene: TRBJ2-2; V gene: TRBV5-1; CDR3 protein: CASSLGPGPSGELFF
J gene: TRBJ1-4; V gene: TRBV7-2; CDR3 protein: CASFSPWEEKLFF
J gene: TRBJ2-1; V gene: TRBV7-8; CDR3 protein: CASSLAGGPGDEQFF
J gene: TRBJ1-2; V gene: TRBV5-1; CDR3 protein: CASSDASGGSYGYTF
J gene: TRBJ1-5; V gene: TRBV10-3; CDR3 protein: CAISLTGDRNQPQHF
J gene: TRBJ2-1; V gene: TRBV6-2/TRBV6-3; CDR3 protein: CASSYSGPRNEQFF
J gene: TRBJ2-1; V gene: TRBV9; CDR3 protein: CASSVGLAGGPNLFF
J gene: TRBJ1-1; V gene: TRBV11-3; CDR3 protein: CASSQQDRGRSEAFF
J gene: TRBJ2-3; V gene: TRBV18; CDR3 protein: CASSPQWGSGPTDTQYF
J gene: TRBJ1-5; V gene: TRBV5-5; CDR3 protein: CASSLAGLSVNQPQHF
J gene: TRBJ2-2; V gene: TRBV5-1; CDR3 protein: CASSLELAGAGGELFF
J gene: TRBJ2-3; V gene: TRBV12-3/TRBV12-4; CDR3 protein: CASSLYRGRPDTQYF
J gene: TRBJ2-1; V gene: TRBV7-8; CDR3 protein: CASSLSAKGAGLYNEQFF
J gene: TRBJ1-2; V gene: TRBV18; CDR3 protein: CASSPGQELGYTF
J gene: TRBJ2-1; V gene: TRBV20-1; CDR3 protein: CSARDAQGAPSYNEQFF
J gene: TRBJ2-1; V gene: TRBV7-8; CDR3 protein: CASSSQWGAGGPGNEQFF
J gene: TRBJ2-1; V gene: TRBV28; CDR3 protein: CASSTRDRSNEQFF
J gene: TRBJ2-3; V gene: TRBV12-3/TRBV12-4; CDR3 protein: CASSVTRTDTQYF
J gene: TRBJ2-1; V gene: TRBV10-3; CDR3 protein: CAISGGTTDFYNEQFF
J gene: TRBJ2-1; V gene: TRBV10-3; CDR3 protein: CAIEAGGSFNEQFF
J gene: TRBJ2-1; V gene: TRBV11-3; CDR3 protein: CASSSLAGSHEQFF
J gene: TRBJ1-1; V gene: TRBV4-1; CDR3 protein: CASSRLQWNTEAFF
J gene: TRBJ2-3; V gene: TRBV5-6; CDR3 protein: CASSLGAGMSDTQYF
J gene: TRBJ2-7; V gene: TRBV5-6; CDR3 protein: CASGEGDEQYF
J gene: TRBJ2-1; V gene: TRBV6-6; CDR3 protein: CASGFGLNEQFF
J gene: TRBJ1-2; V gene: TRBV7-9; CDR3 protein: CASSLATVLYGYTF
J gene: TRBJ2-3; V gene: TRBV2; CDR3 protein: CASSDPWGDRSGTDTQYF
J gene: TRBJ1-2; V gene: TRBV3-1; CDR3 protein: CASSQALYGYTF
J gene: TRBJ2-3; V gene: TRBV29-1; CDR3 protein: CSVAQGSTQYF
J gene: TRBJ2-1; V gene: TRBV6-5; CDR3 protein: CASKDSGSPHNEQFF
J gene: TRBJ1-5; V gene: TRBV7-6; CDR3 protein: CASSYRGYQPQHF
J gene: TRBJ1-1; V gene: TRBV5-1; CDR3 protein: CASNGRQGERGTEAFF
J gene: TRBJ2-7; V gene: TRBV4-1; CDR3 protein: CASSQVLRGYEQYF
J gene: TRBJ2-3; V gene: TRBV3-1; CDR3 protein: CASSPGTASDTQYF
J gene: TRBJ2-3; V gene: TRBV7-2; CDR3 protein: CASSPDRKPTDTQYF
J gene: TRBJ1-5; V gene: TRBV11-2; CDR3 protein: CASSPTAGRDNQPQHF
J gene: TRBJ2-7; V gene: TRBV29-1; CDR3 protein: CSVEARLAETYEQYF
J gene: TRBJ2-1; V gene: TRBV6-5; CDR3 protein: CASTKGNEQFF
J gene: TRBJ2-3; V gene: TRBV2; CDR3 protein: CASRAGTSPSDTQYF
J gene: TRBJ2-4; V gene: TRBV15; CDR3 protein: CAATRVGKNIQYF